The T cell receptor (beta chain) described here comes from a study of OX40 agonist ivuxolimab in advanced cancers. About this clone: The antigen is unknown.

Study-wide findings and caveats: At doses 0.1 to 3.0 mg/kg, CD4+ and CD8+ clones expanded. Among T cells, CD8+ cells averaged more expanded clones than CD4+ cells.

Profiling relied on immunoSEQ multiplex PCR, and the TCRdb table lists in-frame clones only, not all of them. This table holds about 100,000 clones, nearly 90% found once. This CDR3 region has 15 residues. Trimming removed 0 bases at V and 6 bases at J, with 11 bases between. The V gene's germline CDR1 is MNHNS and CDR2 SASEGT. At cycle 4 day 1, cycle 7 day 1, and baseline, blood was sampled. The V gene is TRBV6-1, the J gene TRBJ1-4; tentatively, D is TRBD1 (5 bases). The sequence came from an adult with an advanced solid tumor such as melanoma, head and neck, liver or kidney cancer. The input for sequencing was CD4+ or CD8+ T cells sorted from blood, taken in a trial of the OX40 agonist ivuxolimab. The CDR3 DNA sequence: TGTGCCAGCAGTGAAGCTTGGGGGGGACATGAAAAACTGTTTTTT. Its protein product is CASSEAWGGHEKLFF.